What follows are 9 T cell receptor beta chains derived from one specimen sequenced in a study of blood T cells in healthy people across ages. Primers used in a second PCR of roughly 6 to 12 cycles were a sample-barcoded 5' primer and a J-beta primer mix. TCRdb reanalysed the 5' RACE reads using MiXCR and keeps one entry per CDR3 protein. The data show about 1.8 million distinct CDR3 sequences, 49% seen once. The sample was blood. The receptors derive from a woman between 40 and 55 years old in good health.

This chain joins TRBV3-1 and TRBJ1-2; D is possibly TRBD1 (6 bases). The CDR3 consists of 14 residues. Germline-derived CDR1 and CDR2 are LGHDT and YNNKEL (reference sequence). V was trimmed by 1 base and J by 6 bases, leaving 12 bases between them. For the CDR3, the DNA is TGTGCCAGCAGCCAAGGTTACAGGGAACATGGCTACACCTTC. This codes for CASSQGYREHGYTF.

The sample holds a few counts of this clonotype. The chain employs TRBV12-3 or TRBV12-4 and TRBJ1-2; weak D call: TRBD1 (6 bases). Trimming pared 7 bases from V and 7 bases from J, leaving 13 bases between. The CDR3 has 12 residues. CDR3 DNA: TGTGCCAGCACTGAGGACAGATTTGGCTACACCTTC. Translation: CASTEDRFGYTF.

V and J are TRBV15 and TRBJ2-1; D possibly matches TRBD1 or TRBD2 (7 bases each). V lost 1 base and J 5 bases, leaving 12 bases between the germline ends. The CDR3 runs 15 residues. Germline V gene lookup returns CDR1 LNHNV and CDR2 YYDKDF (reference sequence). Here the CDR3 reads CATSRGPGGDNEQFF. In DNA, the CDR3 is TGTGCCACCAGCAGAGGGCCAGGGGGGGACAATGAGCAGTTCTTC.

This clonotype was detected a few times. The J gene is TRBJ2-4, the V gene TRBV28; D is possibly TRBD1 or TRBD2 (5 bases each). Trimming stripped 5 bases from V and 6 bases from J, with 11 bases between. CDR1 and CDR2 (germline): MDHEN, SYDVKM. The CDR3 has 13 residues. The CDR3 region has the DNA TGTGCCAGCAGTGGGCAGGGAGCAAACATTCAGTACTTC. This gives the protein CASSGQGANIQYF.

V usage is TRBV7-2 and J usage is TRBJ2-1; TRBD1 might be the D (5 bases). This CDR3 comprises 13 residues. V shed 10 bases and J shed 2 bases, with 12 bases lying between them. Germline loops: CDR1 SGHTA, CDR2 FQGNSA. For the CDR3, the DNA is TGTGCCAACAAAAGGGGTCCCTACAATGAGCAGTTCTTC. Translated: CANKRGPYNEQFF.

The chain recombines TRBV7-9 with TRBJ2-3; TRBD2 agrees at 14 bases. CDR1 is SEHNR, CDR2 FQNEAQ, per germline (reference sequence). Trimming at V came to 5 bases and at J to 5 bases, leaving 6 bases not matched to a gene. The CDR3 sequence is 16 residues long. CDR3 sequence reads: CASSGGLAGGGDTQYF. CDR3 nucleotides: TGTGCCAGCAGCGGCGGACTAGCGGGGGGTGGAGATACGCAGTATTTT.

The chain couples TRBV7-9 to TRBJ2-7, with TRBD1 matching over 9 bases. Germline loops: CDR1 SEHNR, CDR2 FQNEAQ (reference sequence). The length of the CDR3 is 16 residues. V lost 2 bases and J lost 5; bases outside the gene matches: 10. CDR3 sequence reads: CASSLYQGQGLHEQYF. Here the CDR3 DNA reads TGTGCCAGCAGCTTATACCAGGGACAGGGCCTCCACGAGCAGTACTTC.

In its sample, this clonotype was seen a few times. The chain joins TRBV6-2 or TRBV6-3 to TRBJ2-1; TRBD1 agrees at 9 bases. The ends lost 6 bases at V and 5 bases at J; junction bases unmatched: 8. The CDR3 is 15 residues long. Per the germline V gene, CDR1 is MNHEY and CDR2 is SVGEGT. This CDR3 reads CASRQTGTGNNEQFF. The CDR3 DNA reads TGTGCCAGCAGACAGACCGGGACAGGGAACAATGAGCAGTTCTTC.

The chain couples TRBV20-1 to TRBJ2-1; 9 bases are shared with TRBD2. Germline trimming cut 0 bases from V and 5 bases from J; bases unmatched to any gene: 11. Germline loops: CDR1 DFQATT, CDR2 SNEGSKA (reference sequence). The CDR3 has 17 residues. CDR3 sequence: CSARDRGSGLADNEQFF. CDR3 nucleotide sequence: TGCAGTGCTAGAGATAGGGGGTCGGGACTAGCCGACAATGAGCAGTTCTTC.